This T cell receptor beta chain was recovered during a study of blood T cell repertoires in COVID-19. With 5 bases clipped from V and 3 bases from J, the junction kept 3 bases outside the gene matches. Germline assignment: CDR1 LNHDA and CDR2 SQIVND (reference sequence). This CDR3 region has 14 residues. TCRdb's table, derived via immunoSEQ multiplex PCR, lists solely in-frame clones and lacks some. Here the sample spans approximately 200,000 clones, 80% to 85% being singletons. The TCR originated in a woman between 25 and 40 years old who had recovered from COVID-19. The V and J genes are TRBV19 and TRBJ1-5; 8 bases fit TRBD1. Sequencing used peripheral blood. The CDR3 DNA reads TGTGCCAGTAGTTCGGACAGGGACAATCAGCCCCAGCATTTT. Translating it yields CASSSDRDNQPQHF.